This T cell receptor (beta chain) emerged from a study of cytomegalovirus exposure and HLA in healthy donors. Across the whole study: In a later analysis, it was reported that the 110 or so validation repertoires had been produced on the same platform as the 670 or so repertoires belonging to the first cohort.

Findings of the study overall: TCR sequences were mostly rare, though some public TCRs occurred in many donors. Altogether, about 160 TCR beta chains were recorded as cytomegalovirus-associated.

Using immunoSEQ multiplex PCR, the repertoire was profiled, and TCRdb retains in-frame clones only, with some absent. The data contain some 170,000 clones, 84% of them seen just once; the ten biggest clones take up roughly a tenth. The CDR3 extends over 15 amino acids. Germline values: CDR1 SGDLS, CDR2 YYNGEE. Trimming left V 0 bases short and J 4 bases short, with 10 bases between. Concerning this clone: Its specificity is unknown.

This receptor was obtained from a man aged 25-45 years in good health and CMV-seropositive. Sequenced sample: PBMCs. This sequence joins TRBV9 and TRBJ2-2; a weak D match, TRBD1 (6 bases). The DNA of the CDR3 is TGTGCCAGCAGCGTAGTACAGGGTCTCACCGGGGAGCTGTTTTTT. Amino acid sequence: CASSVVQGLTGELFF.